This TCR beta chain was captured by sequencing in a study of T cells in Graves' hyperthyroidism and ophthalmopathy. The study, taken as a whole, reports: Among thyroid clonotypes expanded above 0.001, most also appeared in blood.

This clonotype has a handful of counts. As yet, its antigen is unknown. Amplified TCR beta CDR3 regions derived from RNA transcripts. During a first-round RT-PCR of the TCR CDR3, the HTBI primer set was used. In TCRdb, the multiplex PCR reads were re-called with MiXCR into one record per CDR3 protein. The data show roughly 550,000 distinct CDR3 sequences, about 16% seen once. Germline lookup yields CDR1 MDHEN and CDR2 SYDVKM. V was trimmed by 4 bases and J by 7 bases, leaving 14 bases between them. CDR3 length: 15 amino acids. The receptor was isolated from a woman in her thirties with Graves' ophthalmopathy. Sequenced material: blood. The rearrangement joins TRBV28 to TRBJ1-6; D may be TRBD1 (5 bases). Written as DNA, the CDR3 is TGTGCCAGCAGTTCCCCCGAAGGGGTAAATTCACCCCTCCACTTT. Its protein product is CASSSPEGVNSPLHF.